This TCR beta chain comes out of a study of blood T cells in healthy people across ages. This CDR3 is built from 14 residues. Germline CDR1 and CDR2: MDHEN and SYDVKM. Trimming removed 5 bases from V and 3 bases from J, with 14 bases in between. Through a sample-barcoded 5' primer and a J-beta primer mix, a second PCR was run for roughly 7 to 12 cycles. Sequencing recovered at least 2.5 million CDR3-containing paired-end reads from each sample. TCRdb redid the calling of the 5' RACE reads with MiXCR, one entry per CDR3 protein. The sample contains about 800,000 distinct CDR3 sequences, around a quarter of which appear only once. The sample also formed part of further work on T cells of mothers and their children. From that paper: The people who donated were three healthy Caucasian mothers and their six children. For the second PCR, the M1S primer put in sample barcodes and 2-4 random nucleotides.

This sequence joins TRBV28 and TRBJ2-7, with D maybe TRBD1 (6 bases). The sample was blood. This receptor was obtained from a boy younger than 18 in good health. CDR3 in DNA: TGTGCCAGCAGTCACCGACAGGAAATCTACGAGCAGTACTTC. Translating it yields CASSHRQEIYEQYF.